Listed below are T cell receptor beta chains from one sample, sequenced in a study of blood T cell repertoires in COVID-19. The table came from immunoSEQ multiplex PCR; TCRdb's copy has only in-frame clones and leaves some out. The sample lists 200,000 to 300,000 clones, 85% to 90% occurring once. Sequencing was carried out using PBMCs or T cells enriched from blood (not recorded which). Receptors originate from a middle-aged man who had been exposed to COVID-19. Both conserved end residues are part of each CDR3. Fields, in order: D gene, V gene, J gene, CDR3 length, clone size, CDR3 DNA, CDR3 protein. D genes are given only for firm matches. Rows give clone size only sometimes, using once, few, many, or a class for an expanded clone.

NA	TRBV18	TRBJ1-1	14	NA	TGTGCCAGCTCCCGCAGGGCCCAAAGCACTGAAGCTTTCTTT	CASSRRAQSTEAFF
NA	TRBV14	TRBJ2-2	16	NA	TGTGCCAGCAGCCAACTACAGTACGCGAACACCGGGGAGCTGTTTTTT	CASSQLQYANTGELFF
NA	TRBV6-5	TRBJ2-2	13	NA	TGTGCCAGCCAGGGGTCGGGCACCGGGGAGCTGTTTTTT	CASQGSGTGELFF
TRBD2	TRBV5-1	TRBJ2-1	16	NA	TGCGCCAGCAGCTTTTTTAGCGGGGGGATTTACAATGAGCAGTTCTTC	CASSFFSGGIYNEQFF
TRBD1	TRBV7-9	TRBJ2-7	13	NA	TGTGCCAGCAGCCGCCCGGACAGGGGTGTGCAGTACTTC	CASSRPDRGVQYF
TRBD1	TRBV4-2	TRBJ1-1	16	NA	TGTGCCAGCAGCCAAGCTGAGGTCAGGGGGCACCGAGAAGCTTTCTTT	CASSQAEVRGHREAFF
TRBD1	TRBV7-2	TRBJ1-2	17	NA	TGTGCCAGCAGCTTTAAGGCCCCAGGGGGCTTAAACTATGGCTACACCTTC	CASSFKAPGGLNYGYTF
NA	TRBV5-1	TRBJ1-3	12	few	TGCGCCAGCAGCTCGGACTTGGGGACCATATATTTT	CASSSDLGTIYF
TRBD1	TRBV5-1	TRBJ2-1	15	NA	TGCGCCAGCAGCTTGGAATGGACAGGGGGCAATGAGCAGTTCTTC	CASSLEWTGGNEQFF
NA	TRBV5-1	TRBJ1-2	16	NA	TGCGCCAGCAGCTTGGGTCACAGGCCATCTAACTATGGCTACACCTTC	CASSLGHRPSNYGYTF
NA	TRBV3-1/TRBV3-2	TRBJ2-7	15	NA	TGTGCCAGCAGCCAAGAGAGGCTAGATACCTACGAGCAGTACTTC	CASSQERLDTYEQYF
TRBD2	TRBV7-2	TRBJ2-1	15	NA	TGTGCCAGCAGCTACCAGCGGGGGGCCTACAATGAGCAGTTCTTC	CASSYQRGAYNEQFF
NA	TRBV9	TRBJ2-7	13	NA	TGTGCCAGCAGCACAGGGCCTACCTACGAGCAGTACTTC	CASSTGPTYEQYF
TRBD2	TRBV19	TRBJ2-1	14	NA	TGTGCCAGTACTGAAGCGGGACTATACAATGAGCAGTTCTTC	CASTEAGLYNEQFF
TRBD1	TRBV28	TRBJ1-1	16	NA	TGTGCCAGCAGTTTTTTAGGTGCAGGGGGGATGACTGAAGCTTTCTTT	CASSFLGAGGMTEAFF
TRBD1	TRBV6-6	TRBJ2-1	13	NA	TGTGCCAGCAGTCGGGACAGGGTGTATGAGCAGTTCTTC	CASSRDRVYEQFF
TRBD2	TRBV3-1/TRBV3-2	TRBJ2-7	15	NA	TGTGCCAGCAGCTTTAGCGGGGGAAAGTTCTACGAGCAGTACTTC	CASSFSGGKFYEQYF
TRBD2	TRBV19	TRBJ2-1	19	NA	TGTGCCAGTAGTATTATCCCCTTGGGTTTTGCGGGAGCTTCCAATGAGCAGTTCTTC	CASSIIPLGFAGASNEQFF
TRBD2	TRBV4-2	TRBJ2-5	14	NA	TGTGCCAGCAGCCGTGGGACTAGCGGGGAGACCCAGTACTTC	CASSRGTSGETQYF
NA	TRBV3-1/TRBV3-2	TRBJ1-2	14	NA	TGTGCCAGCAGCCAAGACAGGGGTGCCTATGGCTACACCTTC	CASSQDRGAYGYTF
TRBD1	TRBV9	TRBJ1-4	15	once	TGTGCCAGCAGCGTAGATCCAGGGGGTAATGAAAAACTGTTTTTT	CASSVDPGGNEKLFF
NA	TRBV5-5	TRBJ2-3	14	NA	TGTGCCAGCAGCTTGGAGGCTGACTTGGGTACGCAGTATTTT	CASSLEADLGTQYF
TRBD1	TRBV28	TRBJ1-2	16	NA	TGTGCCAGCAGGGACCGGGACAGGGGGCCGTCCGTAGGCTACACCTTC	CASRDRDRGPSVGYTF
NA	TRBV7-2	TRBJ2-1	13	NA	TGTGCCAGCAGCTTAGAGACTACTGGTGAGCAGTTCTTC	CASSLETTGEQFF
NA	TRBV5-1	TRBJ1-1	15	NA	TGCGCCAGCAGCTTGGAAACGGGGATGTACACTGAAGCTTTCTTT	CASSLETGMYTEAFF
TRBD2	TRBV5-1	TRBJ2-5	17	once	TGCGCCAGCAGCTTGGTGGGGACTAGCGGGAGTGGAGAGACCCAGTACTTC	CASSLVGTSGSGETQYF
NA	TRBV4-2	TRBJ1-1	15	NA	TGTGCCAGCAGCCGGGGGGTAGTAGGGAACACTGAAGCTTTCTTT	CASSRGVVGNTEAFF
NA	TRBV5-1	TRBJ1-1	12	NA	TGCGCCAGCATGGGGGGTCTCACTGAAGCTTTCTTT	CASMGGLTEAFF
NA	TRBV28	TRBJ1-2	14	NA	TGTGCCAGCAGTTCGGCGGGCCCGCCCGGGGGCTACACCTTC	CASSSAGPPGGYTF
TRBD1	TRBV7-8	TRBJ1-2	15	NA	TGTGCCAGCAGCTTAGCGGCTAGGGGACAGGGCAAATACACCTTC	CASSLAARGQGKYTF
TRBD1	TRBV7-9	TRBJ2-1	17	NA	TGTGCCAGCAGCAAGCCGGGACAGGCCCCTGGGTTGTATGAGCAGTTCTTC	CASSKPGQAPGLYEQFF
NA	TRBV9	TRBJ2-7	14	few	TGTGCCAGCAGCAAAGGACAGACCTCCTACGAGCAGTACTTC	CASSKGQTSYEQYF
NA	TRBV19	TRBJ2-1	13	NA	TGTGCCAGTAGCCTTGGAGAGGGCCGGGTGCAGTTCTTC	CASSLGEGRVQFF
NA	TRBV28	TRBJ1-3	14	NA	TGTGCCAGCAGGGTCGGGGGTTCTGGAAACACCATATATTTT	CASRVGGSGNTIYF
NA	TRBV4-1	TRBJ1-6	15	NA	TGCGCCAGCAGCCCTATGGGGCCGAATAATTCACCCCTCCACTTT	CASSPMGPNNSPLHF
NA	TRBV11-3	TRBJ2-7	12	NA	TGTGCCAGCAGCGACAGGTACTACGAGCAGTACTTC	CASSDRYYEQYF
TRBD1	TRBV2	TRBJ2-7	15	NA	TGTGCCAGCAGTTGGGACAGGGGTCTTTCCTACGAGCAGTACTTC	CASSWDRGLSYEQYF
NA	TRBV19	TRBJ1-2	15	NA	TGTGCCAGTAGTACCGACCGCCACCTCATGGGCGGCTACACCTTC	CASSTDRHLMGGYTF
TRBD1	TRBV2	TRBJ1-5	15	NA	TGTGCCAGCAGATGGACAGGGTGGAGCAATCAGCCCCAGCATTTT	CASRWTGWSNQPQHF
NA	TRBV2	TRBJ1-1	14	NA	TGTGCCAGCAGTGAACAGGGAGGAGACACTGAAGCTTTCTTT	CASSEQGGDTEAFF
TRBD1	TRBV18	TRBJ1-2	13	NA	TGTGCCAGCTCCCCGGACAGGGCCCATGGCTACACCTTC	CASSPDRAHGYTF
NA	TRBV18	TRBJ2-3	14	NA	TGTGCCAGCGACGGAGGTCCTAGCACAGATACGCAGTATTTT	CASDGGPSTDTQYF
NA	TRBV7-9	TRBJ1-5	14	NA	TGTGCCAGCAGCGCCGACGGAGTAAATCAGCCCCAGCATTTT	CASSADGVNQPQHF
NA	TRBV9	TRBJ1-1	15	NA	TGTGCCAGCAGCGGGAAAGGGGATAGCGGCACTGAAGCTTTCTTT	CASSGKGDSGTEAFF
TRBD1	TRBV2	TRBJ1-3	14	NA	TGTGCCAGCAGTAGGGACAGAGCTGGAAACACCATATATTTT	CASSRDRAGNTIYF
NA	TRBV7-6	TRBJ2-5	16	NA	TGTGCCAGCAGTCAAAGGCGGGGCAGGGACCAAGAGACCCAGTACTTC	CASSQRRGRDQETQYF
TRBD1	TRBV14	TRBJ2-7	16	NA	TGTGCCAGCAGCCAAGTTTCACAGGGGCCCTCCTACGAGCAGTACTTC	CASSQVSQGPSYEQYF
NA	TRBV5-5	TRBJ1-6	14	few	TGTGCCAGCAGCTTGGCGGTGGACACATCACCCCTCCACTTT	CASSLAVDTSPLHF
NA	TRBV7-9	TRBJ1-1	14	few	TGTGCCAGCACTCAAGGGGTAGCAAGCACTGAAGCTTTCTTT	CASTQGVASTEAFF
TRBD2	TRBV19	TRBJ2-1	20	NA	TGTGCCAGTAGTATCTCGCTAGCGGGGGCCCAAATCGGGTTTGGAAATGAGCAGTTCTTC	CASSISLAGAQIGFGNEQFF
TRBD1	TRBV27	TRBJ2-7	15	NA	TGTGCCAGCAGCTACCGGGACAGGGGCTCCTACGAGCAGTACTTC	CASSYRDRGSYEQYF
NA	TRBV3-1/TRBV3-2	TRBJ2-7	14	NA	TGTGCCAGCAGCCAATGGAACCGGGCCTACGAGCAGTACTTC	CASSQWNRAYEQYF
TRBD1	TRBV3-1/TRBV3-2	TRBJ1-2	17	NA	TGTGCCAGCAGCGCACAAGGGACAGGGAATTCATGGTATGGCTACACCTTC	CASSAQGTGNSWYGYTF
NA	TRBV19	TRBJ1-1	13	NA	TGTGCCAGTAGTACCTATCCGACGTGGAGCGCTTTCTTT	CASSTYPTWSAFF
NA	TRBV5-4	TRBJ1-1	13	NA	TGTGCCAGCAGTCAGGACTGGAACACTGAAGCTTTCTTT	CASSQDWNTEAFF
NA	TRBV15	TRBJ1-5	16	NA	TGTGCCACCAGCAGAGAGGGCGGGATAGGGAATCAGCCCCAGCATTTT	CATSREGGIGNQPQHF
NA	TRBV5-1	TRBJ2-5	13	NA	TGCGCCAGCAGCTTGGGAGCCGGAGAGACCCAGTACTTC	CASSLGAGETQYF
NA	TRBV5-1	TRBJ2-4	13	once	TGCGCCAGCAGCCCGGGGGTGGGAAACATTCAGTACTTC	CASSPGVGNIQYF
NA	TRBV7-6	TRBJ2-3	8	NA	TGTGCCAGCAGCTCTCAGTATTTT	CASSSQYF
NA	TRBV19	TRBJ2-2	13	once	TGTGCCAGTAGTACCTGGAGCACCGGGGAGCTGTTTTTT	CASSTWSTGELFF